This paragraph covers one TCR beta chain sequence. These data belong to a study of Ad26.COV2.S vaccination and SARS-CoV-2 variants. Assay: immunoSEQ multiplex PCR; the TCRdb copy retains only in-frame clones and omits some. The sample carries about 680,000 clones, about 90% recorded once. The sample's treatment: over 15 received Ad26.COV2.S at low or high dose, single or two shots; about five received placebo; per-sample allocation not given. At day 63 after the first vaccine or placebo injection, samples were drawn. It was Wuhan-strain SARS-CoV-2 spike that the Ad26 vaccine vector expressed. The sequence derives from a person between 18 and 59 years old who received the Ad26.COV2.S COVID-19 vaccine or a placebo. The specimen was peripheral blood, collected in a trial of Ad26.COV2.S vaccine versus placebo.

The CDR3 spells CASSIDPTGQGGETQYF. In DNA, the CDR3 is TGTGCCAGTAGTATAGACCCCACGGGACAGGGTGGAGAGACCCAGTACTTC. The V gene is TRBV19, the J gene TRBJ2-5, with 9 bases matching TRBD1. The J segment lost 4 bases and the V segment lost 0 bases, leaving 9 bases of the junction unmatched. CDR1 and CDR2 from the germline V gene are LNHDA and SQIVND (reference sequence). The CDR3 totals 17 residues.